This is a list of T cell receptor beta chains from one sample in a study of blood T cell repertoires in COVID-19. The data were produced by immunoSEQ multiplex PCR, yet TCRdb's version contains in-frame clones alone and is incomplete. The sample lists 150,000 to 200,000 clones, 75% to 80% occurring once. Sequencing input: peripheral blood. These TCRs come from a woman in her forties or fifties with active or convalescent COVID-19. Each CDR3 is given without its conserved first and last residue. A D gene is named only where the DNA matches it firmly.

V: TRBV6-2/TRBV6-3; length: 12; D: TRBD2; J: TRBJ2-5; CDR3: ASNPGGDTETQY
V: TRBV29-1; length: 12; D: NA; J: TRBJ2-6; CDR3: SVLGLAGANVLT
V: TRBV27; length: 14; D: TRBD2; J: TRBJ2-2; CDR3: ASSGGLAGGTGELF
V: TRBV28; length: 9; D: NA; J: TRBJ1-2; CDR3: ASSFHYGYT
V: TRBV2; length: 12; D: TRBD1; J: TRBJ1-2; CDR3: ASSEVQGADGYT
V: TRBV29-1; length: 11; D: NA; J: TRBJ1-1; CDR3: SGLLRGNTEAF
V: TRBV5-6; length: 14; D: TRBD1; J: TRBJ1-1; CDR3: ASSLTAGGMNTEAF
V: TRBV11-2; length: 12; D: TRBD2; J: TRBJ2-1; CDR3: ASSWTSGYNEQF
V: TRBV6-5; length: 11; D: TRBD1; J: TRBJ1-3; CDR3: ASRTGSGNTIY
V: TRBV7-8; length: 13; D: TRBD2; J: TRBJ2-7; CDR3: ASSPRTSGEYEQY
V: TRBV30; length: 16; D: NA; J: TRBJ1-3; CDR3: AWGRPLTLVSSGNTIY
V: TRBV5-1; length: 15; D: TRBD2; J: TRBJ2-3; CDR3: ASSGGLAGTYTDTQY
V: TRBV28; length: 10; D: NA; J: TRBJ2-3; CDR3: ASSPRFDTQY
V: TRBV10-3; length: 11; D: NA; J: TRBJ2-3; CDR3: AISEPNTDTQY
V: TRBV30; length: 13; D: TRBD2; J: TRBJ2-7; CDR3: AWSVGGLAGYEQY
V: TRBV7-2; length: 14; D: NA; J: TRBJ2-5; CDR3: ASSLASGRYQETQY
V: TRBV28; length: 14; D: NA; J: TRBJ2-7; CDR3: ASSFSTKEPSYEQY
V: TRBV29-1; length: 14; D: NA; J: TRBJ2-1; CDR3: SVEATGASSYNEQF